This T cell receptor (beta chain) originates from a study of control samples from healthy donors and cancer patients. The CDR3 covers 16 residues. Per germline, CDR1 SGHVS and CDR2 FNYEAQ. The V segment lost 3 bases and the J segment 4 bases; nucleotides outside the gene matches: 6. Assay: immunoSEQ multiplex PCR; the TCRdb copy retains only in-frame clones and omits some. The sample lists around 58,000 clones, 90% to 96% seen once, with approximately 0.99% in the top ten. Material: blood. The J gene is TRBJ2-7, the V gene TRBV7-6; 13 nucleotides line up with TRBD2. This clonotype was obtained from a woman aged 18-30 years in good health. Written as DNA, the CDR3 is TGTGCCAGCAGCTTCCGACTAGCGGGGGGCTCTTACGAGCAGTACTTC. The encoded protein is CASSFRLAGGSYEQYF.